Each of the 14 T cell receptor beta chains below was sequenced from the same sample in a study of graft-versus-host responses after intestinal transplantation. Data came from immunoSEQ multiplex PCR; TCRdb stores just in-frame clones and leaves some out. The sample lists about 39,000 clones, more than 85% occurring once. The sequenced sample was PBMCs, obtained roughly 780 days after intestinal transplantation. Receptor source: a human patient who received an intestinal transplant, so some T cells may come from the graft donor.

Only one count was recorded for this clone. CDR3 region: CASSQEGYRETQYF. The CDR3 DNA is TGTGCCAGCAGCCAAGAAGGCTACCGAGAGACCCAGTACTTC. This sequence joins TRBV4-2 and TRBJ2-5, with D uncertain. This CDR3 is built from 14 residues. Trimming cost V 0 bases and J 4 bases, with 9 bases left between them. CDR1 is LGHNA and CDR2 is YNFKEQ in the germline V gene.

The J gene is TRBJ2-2, the V gene TRBV2; maybe TRBD2 (5 bases). V was cut by 3 bases and J by 1 base, with 6 bases left in between. The germline gives CDR1 SNHLY, CDR2 FYNNEI. This CDR3 has 14 amino acids. This CDR3 is CASSEDWNTGELFF. For the CDR3, the DNA is TGTGCCAGCAGTGAGGACTGGAACACCGGGGAGCTGTTTTTT.

There are a few counts of this clone. This rearrangement joins TRBV5-1 to TRBJ1-2; 8 bases are shared with TRBD1. The CDR3 sequence is 15 residues long. The ends lost 4 bases at V and 5 bases at J; junction bases unmatched: 10. In germline, CDR1 is SGHRS, CDR2 YFSETQ. The CDR3 protein is CASSVTAQGGYGYTF. Written as DNA, the CDR3 is TGCGCCAGCAGCGTGACAGCACAGGGGGGGTATGGCTACACCTTC.

This sequence joins TRBV15 and TRBJ1-6; D not resolved. V was pared by 3 bases and J by 0 bases, with 12 bases between. This CDR3 is 17 amino acids long. The germline V gene encodes CDR1 LNHNV and CDR2 YYDKDF (reference sequence). CDR3 protein: CATSSDSWSSYNSPLHF. CDR3 coding DNA: TGTGCCACCAGCAGTGACTCCTGGAGCTCCTATAATTCACCCCTCCACTTT.

The chain couples TRBV7-3 to TRBJ1-1; a possible D gene is TRBD1 (5 bases). V was clipped by 0 bases and J by 7 bases, with 9 bases between them. There are 13 residues in the CDR3. Germline V gene data show CDR1 as SGHTA and CDR2 as FQGTGA. CDR3 region: CASSLTGEREAFF. The CDR3 DNA sequence: TGTGCCAGCAGCTTAACGGGGGAGCGTGAAGCTTTCTTT.

The chain has TRBV10-3 and TRBJ2-3; D is possibly TRBD2 (5 bases). V was pared by 4 bases and J by 5 bases, with 13 bases between. Per the germline V gene, CDR1 is ENHRY and CDR2 is SYGVKD. The CDR3 runs to 14 residues. CDR3 loop: CAISVQGGIDTQYF. CDR3 nucleotide sequence: TGTGCCATCAGTGTTCAAGGAGGAATAGATACGCAGTATTTT.

V usage is TRBV2 and J usage is TRBJ1-3; D is possibly TRBD1 (6 bases). The V end lost 2 bases, the J end lost 4 bases, and 9 bases lay between the germline ends. The CDR3 covers 14 residues. Germline CDR1 is SNHLY and CDR2 is FYNNEI. CDR3: CASSETGPGNTIYF. DNA for the CDR3: TGTGCCAGCAGTGAAACAGGGCCCGGAAACACCATATATTTT.

The chain couples TRBV5-6 to TRBJ2-2; no firm D call. V lost 2 bases, J lost 5 bases, and 7 bases lay in between. CDR1 SGHDT and CDR2 YYEEEE come from the germline V gene. This CDR3 region has 13 residues. CDR3 sequence: CASSLFFTGELFF. Written as DNA, the CDR3 is TGTGCCAGCAGCTTATTCTTTACCGGGGAGCTGTTTTTT.

The gene calls are TRBV6-5 and TRBJ1-1; D perhaps matches TRBD1 (5 bases). Germline lookup yields CDR1 MNHEY and CDR2 SVGAGI. V lost 2 bases, J lost 7 bases, and 8 bases lay in between. There are 12 residues in the CDR3. CDR3 nucleotides: TGTGCCAGCAGTTACCCTACAGGTGAAGCTTTCTTT. Protein: CASSYPTGEAFF.

The chain joins TRBV4-2 to TRBJ1-6; possibly TRBD1 for D (5 bases). Looked up from germline, CDR1 is LGHNA and CDR2 is YNFKEQ. The germline V and J ends were trimmed by 1 base and 8 bases, with 21 bases remaining between them. The CDR3 has 18 amino acids. The CDR3 is CASSQGVVGWGEHSPLHF. The CDR3 region has the DNA TGTGCCAGCAGCCAAGGGGTGGTGGGGTGGGGGGAGCATTCACCCCTCCACTTT.

In nucleotides, the CDR3 is TGTGCCAGCAGTCACACACGAAATCAGCCCCAGCATTTT. It specifies CASSHTRNQPQHF. The genes are TRBV6-6 and TRBJ1-5; D gene ambiguous. Per the germline V gene, CDR1 is MNHNY and CDR2 is SVGAGI (reference sequence). The ends were cut back, 5 bases at V and 4 bases at J, with 9 bases in the middle. This CDR3 comprises 13 residues.

V and J are TRBV19 and TRBJ1-5; possibly TRBD1 for D (6 bases). V lost 6 bases and J 4 bases, leaving 16 bases between the germline ends. Germline CDR1 is LNHDA and CDR2 is SQIVND (reference sequence). This CDR3 contains 15 residues. The CDR3 region has the DNA TGTGCCAGTAGAAAAGGACAGCTGGAGAATCAGCCCCAGCATTTT. The encoded protein is CASRKGQLENQPQHF.

The rearrangement joins TRBV5-6 to TRBJ1-1; no clear D. The CDR3 is made up of 11 amino acids. Deletions cut 5 bases from V and 8 bases from J, with 10 bases between. CDR1 and CDR2 (germline): SGHDT, YYEEEE. The CDR3 DNA is TGTGCCAGCAGTCGGACCTTGGAAGCTTTCTTT. The encoded protein is CASSRTLEAFF.

This clone has only one observation. The V and J genes are TRBV28 and TRBJ2-3; TRBD2 might be the D (5 bases). Germline CDR1 MDHEN, CDR2 SYDVKM. CDR3 length: 14 residues. The ends were cut back, 2 bases at V and 3 bases at J, with 9 bases in the middle. The DNA of the CDR3 is TGTGCCAGCAGTTTAGGGCTAGCTACAGATACGCAGTATTTT. This codes for CASSLGLATDTQYF.